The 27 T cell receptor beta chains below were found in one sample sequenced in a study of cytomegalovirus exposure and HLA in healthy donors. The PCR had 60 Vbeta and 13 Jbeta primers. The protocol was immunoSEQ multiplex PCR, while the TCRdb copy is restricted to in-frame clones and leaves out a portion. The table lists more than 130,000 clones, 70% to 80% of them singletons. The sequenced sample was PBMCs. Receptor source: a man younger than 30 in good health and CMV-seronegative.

The CDR3 DNA is TGTGCCAGTACTACAGGGGGCAACACTGAAGCTTTCTTT. Its protein is CASTTGGNTEAFF. The chain is built from TRBV11-2 and TRBJ1-1; 9 nucleotides line up with TRBD1. With V trimmed by 9 bases and J by 2 bases, 4 bases remained unmatched. The CDR3 totals 13 residues. Germline lookup yields CDR1 SGHAT and CDR2 FQNNGV.

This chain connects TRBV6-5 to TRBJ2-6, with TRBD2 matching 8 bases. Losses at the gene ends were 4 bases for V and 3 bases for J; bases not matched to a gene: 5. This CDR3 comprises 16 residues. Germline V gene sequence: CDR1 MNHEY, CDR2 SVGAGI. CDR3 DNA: TGTGCCAGCAGTTTGTTAGCGGGAAGTGGGGCCAACGTCCTGACTTTC. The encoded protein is CASSLLAGSGANVLTF.

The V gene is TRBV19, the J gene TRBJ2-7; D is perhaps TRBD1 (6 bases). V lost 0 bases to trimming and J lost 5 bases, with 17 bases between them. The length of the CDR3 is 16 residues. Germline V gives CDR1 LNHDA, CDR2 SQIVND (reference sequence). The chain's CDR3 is CASSIDGTSIPNEQYF. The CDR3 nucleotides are TGTGCCAGTAGTATAGATGGGACAAGCATCCCCAACGAGCAGTACTTC.

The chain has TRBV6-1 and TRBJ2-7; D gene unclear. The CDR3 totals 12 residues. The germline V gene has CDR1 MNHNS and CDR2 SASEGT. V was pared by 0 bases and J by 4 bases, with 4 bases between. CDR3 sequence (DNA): TGTGCCAGCAGTGAAGCGACATACGAGCAGTACTTC. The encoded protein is CASSEATYEQYF.

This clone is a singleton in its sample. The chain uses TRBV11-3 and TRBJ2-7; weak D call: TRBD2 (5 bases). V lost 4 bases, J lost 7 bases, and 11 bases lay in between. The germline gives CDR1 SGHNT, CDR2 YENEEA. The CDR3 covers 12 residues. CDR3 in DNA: TGTGCCAGCAGCTCGGGCCCGGGGGAGCAGTACTTC. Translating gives CASSSGPGEQYF. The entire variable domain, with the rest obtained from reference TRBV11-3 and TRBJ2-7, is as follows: EAGVVQSPRYKIIEKKQPVAFWCNPISGHNTLYWYLQNLGQGPELLIRYENEEAVDDSQLPKDRFSAERLKGVDSTLKIQPAELGDSAVYLCASSSGPGEQYFGPGTRLTVT.

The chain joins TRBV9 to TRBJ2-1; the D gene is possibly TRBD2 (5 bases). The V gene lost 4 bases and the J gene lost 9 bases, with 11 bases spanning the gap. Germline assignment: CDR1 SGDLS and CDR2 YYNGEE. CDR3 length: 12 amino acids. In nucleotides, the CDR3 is TGTGCCAGCAGCATAGGGAGTACTGAGCAGTTCTTC. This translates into CASSIGSTEQFF.

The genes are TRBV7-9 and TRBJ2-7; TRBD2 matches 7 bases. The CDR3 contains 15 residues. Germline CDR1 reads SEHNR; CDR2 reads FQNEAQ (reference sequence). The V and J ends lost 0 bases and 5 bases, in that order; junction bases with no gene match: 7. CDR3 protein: CASSLAPIGGDEQYF. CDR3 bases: TGTGCCAGCAGCTTAGCGCCCATTGGGGGGGACGAGCAGTACTTC.

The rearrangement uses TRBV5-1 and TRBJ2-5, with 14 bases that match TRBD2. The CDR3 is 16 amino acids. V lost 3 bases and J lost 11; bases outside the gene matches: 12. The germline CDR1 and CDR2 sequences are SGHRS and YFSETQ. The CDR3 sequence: CASSSLTSGGASWQYF. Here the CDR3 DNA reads TGCGCCAGCAGCTCCCTGACTAGCGGGGGGGCCTCCTGGCAGTACTTC.

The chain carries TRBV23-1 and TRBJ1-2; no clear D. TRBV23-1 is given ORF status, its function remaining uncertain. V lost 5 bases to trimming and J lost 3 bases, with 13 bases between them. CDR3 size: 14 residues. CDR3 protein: CASSSGIEDYGYTF. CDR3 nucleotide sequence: TGCGCCAGCAGTTCGGGGATAGAGGACTATGGCTACACCTTC.

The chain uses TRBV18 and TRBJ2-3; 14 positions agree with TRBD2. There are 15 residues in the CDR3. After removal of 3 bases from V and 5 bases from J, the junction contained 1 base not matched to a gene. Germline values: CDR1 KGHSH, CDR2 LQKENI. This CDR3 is CASSPGLAGGDTQYF. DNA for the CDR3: TGTGCCAGCTCACCCGGACTAGCGGGAGGAGATACGCAGTATTTT.

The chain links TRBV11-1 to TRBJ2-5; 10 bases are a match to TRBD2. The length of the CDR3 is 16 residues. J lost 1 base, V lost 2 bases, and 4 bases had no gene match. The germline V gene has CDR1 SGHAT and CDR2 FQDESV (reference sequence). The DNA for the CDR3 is TGTGCCAGCAGCTTACCTAGCGGGGGTCTCCAAGAGACCCAGTACTTC. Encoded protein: CASSLPSGGLQETQYF.

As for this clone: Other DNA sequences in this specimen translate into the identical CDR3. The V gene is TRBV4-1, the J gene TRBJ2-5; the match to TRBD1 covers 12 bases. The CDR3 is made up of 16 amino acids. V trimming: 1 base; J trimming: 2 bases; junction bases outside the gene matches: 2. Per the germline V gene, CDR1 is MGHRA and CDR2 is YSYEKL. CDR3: CASSQGDRGPQETQYF. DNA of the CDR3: TGCGCCAGCAGCCAAGGGGACAGGGGGCCGCAAGAGACCCAGTACTTC.

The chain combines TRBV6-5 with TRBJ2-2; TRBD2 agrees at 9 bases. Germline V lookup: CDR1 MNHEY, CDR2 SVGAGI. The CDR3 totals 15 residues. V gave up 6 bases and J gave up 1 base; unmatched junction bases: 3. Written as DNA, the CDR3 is TGTGCCAGCAGCTATAGCGGGGGGAACACCGGGGAGCTGTTTTTT. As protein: CASSYSGGNTGELFF.

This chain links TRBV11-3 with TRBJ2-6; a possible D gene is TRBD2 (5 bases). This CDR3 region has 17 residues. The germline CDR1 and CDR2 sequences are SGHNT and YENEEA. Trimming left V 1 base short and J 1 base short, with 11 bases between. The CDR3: CASSLGRRSSGANVLTF. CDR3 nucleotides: TGTGCCAGCAGCTTAGGTCGGAGGTCTTCTGGGGCCAACGTCCTGACTTTC.

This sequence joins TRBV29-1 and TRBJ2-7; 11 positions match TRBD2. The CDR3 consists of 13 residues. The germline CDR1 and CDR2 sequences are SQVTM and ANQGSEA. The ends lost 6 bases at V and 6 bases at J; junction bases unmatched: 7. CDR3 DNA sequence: TGCAGCGTGGGACTAGCGGAAGGTAGCGAGCAGTACTTC. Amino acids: CSVGLAEGSEQYF.

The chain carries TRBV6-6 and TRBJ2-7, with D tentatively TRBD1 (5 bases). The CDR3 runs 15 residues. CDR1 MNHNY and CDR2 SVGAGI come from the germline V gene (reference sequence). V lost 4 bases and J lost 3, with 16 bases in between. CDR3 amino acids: CASSSKGESNYEQYF. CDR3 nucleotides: TGTGCCAGCAGTTCGAAAGGGGAAAGTAACTACGAGCAGTACTTC.

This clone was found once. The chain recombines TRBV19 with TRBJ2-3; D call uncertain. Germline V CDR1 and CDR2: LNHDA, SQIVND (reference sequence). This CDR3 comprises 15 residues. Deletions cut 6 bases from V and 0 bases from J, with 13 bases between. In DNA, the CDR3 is TGTGCCAGTAGCCTTTCGGGTCCGAGCACAGATACGCAGTATTTT. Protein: CASSLSGPSTDTQYF.

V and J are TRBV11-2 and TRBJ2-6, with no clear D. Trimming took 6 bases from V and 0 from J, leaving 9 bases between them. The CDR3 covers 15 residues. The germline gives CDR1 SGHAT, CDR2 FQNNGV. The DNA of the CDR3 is TGTGCCAGCAGTCAGGCCAGCTCTGGGGCCAACGTCCTGACTTTC. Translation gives CASSQASSGANVLTF.

CDR3: CASSLYRQGITDTQYF. DNA for the CDR3: TGTGCCAGCAGTTTATATCGGCAGGGGATCACAGATACGCAGTATTTT. The rearrangement links TRBV28 to TRBJ2-3, with D possibly TRBD1 on 6 matching bases. V was cut by 1 base and J by 2 bases, with 13 bases left in between. CDR1 and CDR2 (germline): MDHEN, SYDVKM. CDR3 length equals 16 residues.

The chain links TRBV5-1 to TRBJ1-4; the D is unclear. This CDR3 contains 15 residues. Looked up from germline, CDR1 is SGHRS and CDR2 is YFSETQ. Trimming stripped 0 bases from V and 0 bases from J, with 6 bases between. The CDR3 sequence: CASSLGASTNEKLFF. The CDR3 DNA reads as TGCGCCAGCAGCTTGGGGGCGTCAACTAATGAAAAACTGTTTTTT.

The CDR3 region is CASSYRKTSGGEQDTQYF. CDR3 coding DNA: TGTGCCAGCAGCTATCGGAAGACTAGCGGGGGGGAGCAAGATACGCAGTATTTT. The rearrangement joins TRBV11-3 to TRBJ2-3, with 14 bases fitting TRBD2. V dropped 4 bases and J dropped 5; count of bases not matched to a gene: 11. CDR1 and CDR2 (germline): SGHNT, YENEEA. The CDR3 has 18 amino acids.

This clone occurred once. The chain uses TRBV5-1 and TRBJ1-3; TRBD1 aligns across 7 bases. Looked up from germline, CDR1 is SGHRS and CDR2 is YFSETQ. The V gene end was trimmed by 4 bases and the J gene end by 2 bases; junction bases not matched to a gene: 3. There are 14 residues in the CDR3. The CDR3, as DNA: TGCGCCAGCAGCCCGGGACAGACTGGAAACACCATATATTTT. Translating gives CASSPGQTGNTIYF.

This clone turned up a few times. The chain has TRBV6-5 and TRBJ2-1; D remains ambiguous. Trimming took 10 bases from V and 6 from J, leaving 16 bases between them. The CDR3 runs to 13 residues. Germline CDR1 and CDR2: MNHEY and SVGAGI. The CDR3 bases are TGTGCCACCAGACGTTTGTCGGGCAATGAGCAGTTCTTC. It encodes CATRRLSGNEQFF.

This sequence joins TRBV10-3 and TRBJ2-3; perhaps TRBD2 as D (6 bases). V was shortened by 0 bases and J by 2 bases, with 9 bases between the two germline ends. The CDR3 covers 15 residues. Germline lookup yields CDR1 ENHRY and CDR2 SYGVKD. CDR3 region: CAISESAGPTDTQYF. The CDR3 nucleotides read TGTGCCATCAGTGAGTCGGCGGGGCCCACAGATACGCAGTATTTT.

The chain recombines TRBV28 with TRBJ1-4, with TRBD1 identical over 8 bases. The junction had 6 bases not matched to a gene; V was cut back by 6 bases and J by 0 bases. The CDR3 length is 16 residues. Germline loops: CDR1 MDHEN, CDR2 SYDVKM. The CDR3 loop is CASSRTGRTTNEKLFF. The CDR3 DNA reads TGTGCCAGCAGCCGGACAGGGAGGACAACTAATGAAAAACTGTTTTTT.

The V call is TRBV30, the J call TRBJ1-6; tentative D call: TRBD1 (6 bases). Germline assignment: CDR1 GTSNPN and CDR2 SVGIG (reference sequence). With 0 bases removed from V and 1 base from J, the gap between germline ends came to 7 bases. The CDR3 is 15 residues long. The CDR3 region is CAWSVQGSYNSPLHF. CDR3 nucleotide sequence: TGTGCCTGGAGTGTACAGGGATCCTATAATTCACCCCTCCACTTT.

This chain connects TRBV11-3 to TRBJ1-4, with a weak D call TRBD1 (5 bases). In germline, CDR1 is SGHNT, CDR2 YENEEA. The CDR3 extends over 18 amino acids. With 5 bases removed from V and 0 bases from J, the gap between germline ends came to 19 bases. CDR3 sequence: CASSASTAQGATNEKLFF. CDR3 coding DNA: TGTGCCAGCAGCGCATCTACCGCTCAGGGTGCAACTAATGAAAAACTGTTTTTT.